This TCR beta chain was recorded in a study of neurological immune-mediated disorders. General observations from the study: The greatest TCR clonal expansion appeared in HTLV-1-associated myelopathy and the smallest, falling below healthy controls, in multiple sclerosis. Private repertoires in all groups were suggested by the absence of shared CDR3 amino acid sequences among expanded clones across subjects.

At least ten counts were recorded for this clonotype. Its specificity is not known. CDR1 and CDR2 (germline): LGHDT, YNNKEL (reference sequence). CDR3 length: 11 amino acids. V was clipped by 1 base and J by 4 bases, with 1 base between them. Time point defined: longitudinal time-point 2. Synthesis of cDNA used 5'RACE (with 10-nucleotide random UMIs). TCRdb re-derived calls from the 5' RACE reads in MiXCR, one entry per CDR3 protein. In the table there are 70,000 to 95,000 distinct CDR3 sequences, roughly an eighth of which are singletons. The sequencing sample was made of PBMCs. This receptor was taken from a female donor with HTLV-1-associated myelopathy (HAM/TSP). This chain joins TRBV3-1 and TRBJ1-1; no clear D. CDR3 sequence reads: CASSQGTEAFF. The CDR3 DNA reads as TGTGCCAGCAGCCAAGGCACTGAAGCTTTCTTT.